This T cell receptor beta chain was profiled in a study of T cells in Graves' hyperthyroidism and ophthalmopathy. Study background: Peripheral blood was collected at initial diagnosis, before any treatment.

TCR beta CDR3 regions were amplified from RNA. Using the HTBI primer set, a first-round RT-PCR was run on the TCR CDR3. MiXCR, run by TCRdb on the multiplex PCR reads, gives a single entry per CDR3 protein. Of a few hundred thousand distinct CDR3 sequences listed, around a sixth are singletons. Newly diagnosed patients aged 18 to 65 had hyperthyroidism of under 2 months' duration. Fresh peripheral blood, 10 ml, yielded the PBMCs. Sample: blood. The sequence derives from a young woman with Graves' hyperthyroidism.

The CDR3 DNA is TGTGCCAGCAGCCAACCAGGACAGGGGTCGACGGGAGATACGCAGTATTTT. This codes for CASSQPGQGSTGDTQYF. This chain joins TRBV4-2 and TRBJ2-3; 9 nucleotides align to TRBD1. The CDR3 has 17 amino acids. V was pared by 2 bases and J by 5 bases, with 11 bases of the junction left unmatched. Germline V gene lookup returns CDR1 LGHNA and CDR2 YNFKEQ.